Listed below are T cell receptor beta chains from one sample, sequenced in a study of blood T cell repertoires in COVID-19. The assay was immunoSEQ multiplex PCR, and TCRdb's table has in-frame clones only and misses some. There are approximately 300,000 clones in the sample; 85% to 90% occur only once, and over 5% lies in the top ten. What was sequenced was peripheral blood. These receptors came from a woman between 45 and 65 years old with COVID-19, enrolled during active disease. Each CDR3 is given with its conserved first and last residue. The D gene is left open where the match is weak. Clone size appears in some rows only: once, few, many, or a class for an expanded clone.

DNA	CDR3	size	J	D	V
TGTGCCAGTAGTCTAAACGGGGTCTACAATGAGCAGTTCTTC	CASSLNGVYNEQFF	NA	TRBJ2-1	NA	TRBV19
TGTGCCTGGAGTGGCGGGCAGACAGGGGTGAACACTGAAGCTTTCTTT	CAWSGGQTGVNTEAFF	NA	TRBJ1-1	TRBD1	TRBV30
TGTGCCAGCAGCCGCTCGGGGTCTAGCGGGAGTGAAGAGACCCAGTACTTC	CASSRSGSSGSEETQYF	NA	TRBJ2-5	TRBD2	TRBV3-1/TRBV3-2
TGTGCCAGTAGCGAGAACATAGGACAGGGTAGCTATGGCTACACCTTC	CASSENIGQGSYGYTF	NA	TRBJ1-2	TRBD1	TRBV19
TGTGCCAGCAGTGACCCCGGGCAGGGGGCTGGTCAGCCCCAGCATTTT	CASSDPGQGAGQPQHF	NA	TRBJ1-5	TRBD1	TRBV25-1
TGTGCCAGTAGTATAAGTCAGGTCCCAAATCAGCCCCAGCATTTT	CASSISQVPNQPQHF	once	TRBJ1-5	NA	TRBV19
TGTGCCAGTAGAAGATGGGAGGGAAACATTCAGTACTTC	CASRRWEGNIQYF	NA	TRBJ2-4	TRBD2	TRBV19
TGTGCCAGCAGTTACGGGCTAGCGCATTACAATGAGCAGTTCTTC	CASSYGLAHYNEQFF	NA	TRBJ2-1	NA	TRBV6-2/TRBV6-3
TGTGCCAGCAGTTGGGGGGAGGTCTCCTACAATGAGCAGTTCTTC	CASSWGEVSYNEQFF	NA	TRBJ2-1	NA	TRBV6-5
TGTGCCAGCAGCCCTCCACGCGACTACGAGCAGTACTTC	CASSPPRDYEQYF	NA	TRBJ2-7	NA	TRBV7-9
TGTGCCAGCAGCCACAGGGGGCTTGGTGAAAAACTGTTTTTT	CASSHRGLGEKLFF	NA	TRBJ1-4	TRBD1	TRBV3-1/TRBV3-2
TGTGCCAGCAGTGACCGACAGGGCGGAACTGGAAACACCATATATTTT	CASSDRQGGTGNTIYF	NA	TRBJ1-3	TRBD1	TRBV27
TGCGCCAGCAGCCAAGCTCGGGCAGGGGCGTTTGATGGCTACACCTTC	CASSQARAGAFDGYTF	NA	TRBJ1-2	NA	TRBV4-1
TGCAGCGTTGAAGAATGGTCAGGGGGCATATACGAGCAGTACTTC	CSVEEWSGGIYEQYF	NA	TRBJ2-7	TRBD1	TRBV29-1
TGTGCCAGCAGCCAACCCCCGGGACTAGCGGGGACAATGAACACCGGGGAGCTGTTTTTT	CASSQPPGLAGTMNTGELFF	NA	TRBJ2-2	TRBD2	TRBV4-2
TGTGCCAGCAGCTTTTCGGGTATAGCTAATGAAAAACTGTTTTTT	CASSFSGIANEKLFF	NA	TRBJ1-4	NA	TRBV7-2
TGTGCCAGCTCAGAACAGGAGAACACTGAAGCTTTCTTT	CASSEQENTEAFF	NA	TRBJ1-1	NA	TRBV18
TGTGCCAGCAGTTACCGGGACAGGGGTTTTTACGAGCAGTACTTC	CASSYRDRGFYEQYF	NA	TRBJ2-7	TRBD1	TRBV6-5
TGTGCCAGCAGCTTTGGGACAGGGTTTTCACCCCTCCACTTT	CASSFGTGFSPLHF	NA	TRBJ1-6	TRBD1	TRBV7-2
TGTGCCAGCAGCGGGACAGGGGGTTCCTATGGCTACACCTTC	CASSGTGGSYGYTF	NA	TRBJ1-2	TRBD1	TRBV14
TGTGCCACCAGCAGAGATGAGGGACTCAAAGGCGATACGCAGTATTTT	CATSRDEGLKGDTQYF	NA	TRBJ2-3	NA	TRBV15
TGTGCCTGGGGGGGACAGGGCGAGGAAAAACTGTTTTTT	CAWGGQGEEKLFF	NA	TRBJ1-4	TRBD1	TRBV30
TGTGCCAGCAGCTTAATGACTGCAGATACGCAGTATTTT	CASSLMTADTQYF	few	TRBJ2-3	NA	TRBV11-2
TGCGCCAGCAGTGAGTCCCTAGGGGGGGGTAAGCAGTTCTTC	CASSESLGGGKQFF	NA	TRBJ2-1	NA	TRBV10-1
TGTGCCAGCAGCCAAGATCGGGACAGAAATAACTATGGCTACACCTTC	CASSQDRDRNNYGYTF	NA	TRBJ1-2	TRBD1	TRBV3-1/TRBV3-2
TGCGCCAGCAGCCCCCTGACTAGCCCGCAAGAGACCCAGTACTTC	CASSPLTSPQETQYF	NA	TRBJ2-5	TRBD2	TRBV5-1
TGTGCCAGCAGCCATAAGGGGTCTGGGGAAAAACTGTTTTTT	CASSHKGSGEKLFF	NA	TRBJ1-4	NA	TRBV3-1/TRBV3-2
TGTGCCAGTACCACACTCCGGACTAGCGGTAACACCGGGGAGCTGTTTTTT	CASTTLRTSGNTGELFF	NA	TRBJ2-2	TRBD2	TRBV19
TGCGCCAGCAGCAGGGGGGGGCAGGAAGATACGCAGTATTTT	CASSRGGQEDTQYF	NA	TRBJ2-3	NA	TRBV5-1
TGTGCCAGCAGGGCGACAGTGAACACTGAAGCTTTCTTT	CASRATVNTEAFF	NA	TRBJ1-1	NA	TRBV6-5
TGCGCCAGCGCTAAGGGGACAGGGACGGGGTCTTTCTATGGCTACACCTTC	CASAKGTGTGSFYGYTF	NA	TRBJ1-2	TRBD1	TRBV10-1
TGCGCCAGCAGTAAAGGGACAGCTTTGGAGACCCAGTACTTC	CASSKGTALETQYF	NA	TRBJ2-5	TRBD1	TRBV4-1
TGTGCCAGCAGCCATGGACAGTCCGGGGAGCTGTTTTTT	CASSHGQSGELFF	NA	TRBJ2-2	NA	TRBV3-1/TRBV3-2
TGTGCCAGCAGTGAAGAACCCCCGGGAGTGAATGCCTACGAGCAGTACTTC	CASSEEPPGVNAYEQYF	NA	TRBJ2-7	NA	TRBV2
TGTGCCAGCAGTTCGCCTCGACAGGAGAGGGGCACAGATACGCAGTATTTT	CASSSPRQERGTDTQYF	NA	TRBJ2-3	NA	TRBV28
TGTGCCACCAGCAGAGATTTTGGGGGGGCACGTGGCTACACCTTC	CATSRDFGGARGYTF	once	TRBJ1-2	NA	TRBV15
TGTGCCAGCAGCTTGGAACGGACAGATACGCAGTATTTT	CASSLERTDTQYF	once	TRBJ2-3	NA	TRBV5-4
TGTGCCAGCGAAGGAGGGTTACGTCTGATGAACACTGAAGCTTTCTTT	CASEGGLRLMNTEAFF	NA	TRBJ1-1	NA	TRBV2
TGTGCCAGCAGCCGACTAGCGGGATTTTCAGATACGCAGTATTTT	CASSRLAGFSDTQYF	once	TRBJ2-3	TRBD2	TRBV11-2
TGCGCCAGCAGCTTGGGACTAGCGGGAGCCCAAGGGAGTCAGTACTTC	CASSLGLAGAQGSQYF	NA	TRBJ2-4	TRBD2	TRBV5-1
TGCGCCAGCAGCCCCCAGCGGGCCCGCTCCTACGAGCAGTACTTC	CASSPQRARSYEQYF	NA	TRBJ2-7	NA	TRBV4-1
TGTGCCATCAGTGAGTCTAGCTACACCGGGGAGCTGTTTTTT	CAISESSYTGELFF	few	TRBJ2-2	NA	TRBV10-3
TGTGCCAGCAGCCAAGATCTAGCGGGAGCGAGTGAGCAGTTCTTC	CASSQDLAGASEQFF	NA	TRBJ2-1	TRBD2	TRBV14
TGTGCCAGCAGCCGGACTTCACTCAATGAGCAGTTCTTC	CASSRTSLNEQFF	NA	TRBJ2-1	NA	TRBV7-3
TGTGCCAGCAAGGGGACAGGAGGGCGAGCTTTCTTT	CASKGTGGRAFF	NA	TRBJ1-1	TRBD1	TRBV27
TGTGCCAGTAGTATCCGCACAGGGAACTACGAGCAGTACTTC	CASSIRTGNYEQYF	NA	TRBJ2-7	NA	TRBV19
TGTGCCAGCAGCCAAGGATGCGGACTACCGCTAGCCAAAAACATTCAGTACTTC	CASSQGCGLPLAKNIQYF	NA	TRBJ2-4	NA	TRBV14
TGCGCCAGCAGCCAAAACCCACAGGGGTTAGAGACCCAGTACTTC	CASSQNPQGLETQYF	NA	TRBJ2-5	TRBD1	TRBV4-1
TGCAGCGTTGACAGGGGGTCGTTAGAGACCCAGTACTTC	CSVDRGSLETQYF	NA	TRBJ2-5	TRBD1	TRBV29-1
TGTGCCAGCAGTTTAGCTAGCGGGAGCTCCTACAATGAGCAGTTCTTC	CASSLASGSSYNEQFF	NA	TRBJ2-1	TRBD2	TRBV2